A selection of T cell receptor beta chains follows, all from one sample in a study of cytotoxic CD8 clonotypes in ibrutinib-treated CLL. Using immunoSEQ multiplex PCR, the repertoire was profiled, and TCRdb retains in-frame clones only, with some absent. The table lists 150,000 or so clones, around 77% of them singletons. The source was PBMCs, collected after 12 months of ibrutinib treatment. The receptors shown here come from a human donor with chronic lymphocytic leukemia. CDR3s include the opening cysteine and the closing phenylalanine or tryptophan.

v_gene | CDR3aa
TRBV7-2 | CASSPLDRDYSPLHF
TRBV11-3 | CASSLAVSETQYF
TRBV28 | CASSSRTEWYF
TRBV7-2 | CASNPGGPDEQFF
TRBV11-1 | CASSRLAGGSYEQYF
TRBV5-1 | CASSLIRATDTQYF
TRBV28 | CASRASRGGAPNTEAFF
TRBV30 | CAWSVRGTGNQPQHF
TRBV7-9 | CASSLRWDGYTF
TRBV5-1 | CASSLPGQETQYF
TRBV7-9 | CASSRQGGTDTQYF
TRBV11-2 | CASRILRLRGAENEQFF
TRBV11-3 | CASSSDRVNTEAFF
TRBV5-4 | CASSFQVSTYEQYF
TRBV6-5 | CASSSGTSVYNEQFF
TRBV7-6 | CASSLISPDSEAFF
TRBV14 | CASSQDHNQPQHF
TRBV6-1 | CASPGLKGIGYTF
TRBV6-5 | CASSYDAGGLYNEQFF
TRBV30 | CAWSRWAENTGELFF
TRBV29-1 | CSLLVQETQYF
TRBV28 | CASTNPWGDTQYF
TRBV12-5 | CASGLGISSTNEKLFF
TRBV7-9 | CASRGLTGVNEKLFF
TRBV7-8 | CASSLQTADTQYF
TRBV2 | CASSWDPLRAGHF
TRBV13 | CATGTSGTQETQYF
TRBV4-2 | CASSQDGMGRPQHF
TRBV4-1 | CASSQGRARTTQETQYF
TRBV28 | CASSPRGVSNQPQHF
TRBV7-2 | CASTRTGSSYNSPLHF
TRBV20-1 | CSATGGVGYTF
TRBV25-1 | CASSERGTKPDTQYF
TRBV7-2 | CASSLAGTSKETQYF
TRBV18 | CASSLTGAYEQYF
TRBV28 | CASIMGVTDYEQYF
TRBV6-5 | CASSYAETQYF
TRBV27 | CASSPYRASANTGELFF
TRBV11-3 | CASSRDDLTQYF